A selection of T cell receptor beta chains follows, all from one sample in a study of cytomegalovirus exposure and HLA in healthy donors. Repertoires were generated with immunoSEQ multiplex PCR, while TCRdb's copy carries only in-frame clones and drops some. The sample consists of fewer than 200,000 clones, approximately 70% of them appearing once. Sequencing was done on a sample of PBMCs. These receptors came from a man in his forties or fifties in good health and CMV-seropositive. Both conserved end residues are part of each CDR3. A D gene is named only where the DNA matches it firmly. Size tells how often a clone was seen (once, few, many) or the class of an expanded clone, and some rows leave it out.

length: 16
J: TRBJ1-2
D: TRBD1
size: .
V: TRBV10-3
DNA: TGTGCCGCTTCCCCCCAAAGGGACAGCTTTAACTATGGCTACACCTTC
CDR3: CAASPQRDSFNYGYTF

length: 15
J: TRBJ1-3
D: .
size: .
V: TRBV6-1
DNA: TGTGCCAGCAGGCCCCCTTGGGGCCCTGGAAACACCATATATTTT
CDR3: CASRPPWGPGNTIYF

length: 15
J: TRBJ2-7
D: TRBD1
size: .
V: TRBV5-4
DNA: TGTGCCAGCAGCTCACCGACAGGGATGACCTACGAGCAGTACTTC
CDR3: CASSSPTGMTYEQYF

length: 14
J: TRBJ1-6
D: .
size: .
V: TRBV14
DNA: TGTGCCAGCAGCCAACTCGGGGTGCCTTCACCCCTCCACTTT
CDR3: CASSQLGVPSPLHF

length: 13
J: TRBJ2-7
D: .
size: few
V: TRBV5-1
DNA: TGCGCCAGCAGCCCGACTAGCTCCTACGAGCAGTACTTC
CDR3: CASSPTSSYEQYF

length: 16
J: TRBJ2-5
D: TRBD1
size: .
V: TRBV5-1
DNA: TGCGCCAGCGGTCTAACCGGGACAGGGCTGGCGGAGACCCAGTACTTC
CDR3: CASGLTGTGLAETQYF

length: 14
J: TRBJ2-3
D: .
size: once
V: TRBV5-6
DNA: TGTGCCAGCAGCTTGGGGACTAGCACAGATACGCAGTATTTT
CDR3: CASSLGTSTDTQYF

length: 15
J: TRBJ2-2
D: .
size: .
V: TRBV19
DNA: TGTGCCAGTAGGGCGCAGGGGTGGGACACCGGGGAGCTGTTTTTT
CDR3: CASRAQGWDTGELFF

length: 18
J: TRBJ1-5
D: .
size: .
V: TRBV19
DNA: TGTGCCAGTAGTATCAACAGGGCAGAACGGGCTAACAATCAGCCCCAGCATTTT
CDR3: CASSINRAERANNQPQHF

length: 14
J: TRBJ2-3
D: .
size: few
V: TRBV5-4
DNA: TGTGCCAGCAGCTTGGCCCTTAGCACAGATACGCAGTATTTT
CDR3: CASSLALSTDTQYF

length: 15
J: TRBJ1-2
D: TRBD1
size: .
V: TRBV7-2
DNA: TGTGCCAGCACCACTCTCGGGACAGGGTCCTATGGCTACACCTTC
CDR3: CASTTLGTGSYGYTF

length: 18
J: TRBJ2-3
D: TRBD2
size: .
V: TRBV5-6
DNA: TGTGCCAGCAGCGCCCTAGGACTAGCGGGGGGACCGACAGATACGCAGTATTTT
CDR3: CASSALGLAGGPTDTQYF

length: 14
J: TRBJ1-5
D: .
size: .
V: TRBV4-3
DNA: TGCGCCAGCAGCCAAGATCTGGACAGACCGCCCCAGCATTTT
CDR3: CASSQDLDRPPQHF

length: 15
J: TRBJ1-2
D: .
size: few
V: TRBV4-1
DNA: TGCGCCAGCAGCCAAGGCAGAACAGCTAACTATGGCTACACCTTC
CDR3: CASSQGRTANYGYTF

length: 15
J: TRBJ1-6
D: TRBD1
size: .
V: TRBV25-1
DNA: TGTGCCAGCAGTCATCCGGGACAGGGCAATTCACCCCTCCACTTT
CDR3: CASSHPGQGNSPLHF

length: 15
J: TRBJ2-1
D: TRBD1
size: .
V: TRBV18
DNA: TGTGCCAGCTCACCTGGGACAGGGTTCGACAATGAGCAGTTCTTC
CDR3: CASSPGTGFDNEQFF

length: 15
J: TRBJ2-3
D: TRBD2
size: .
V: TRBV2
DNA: TGTGCCAGCAGGACTAGCGGGGCCAGCACAGATACGCAGTATTTT
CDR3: CASRTSGASTDTQYF

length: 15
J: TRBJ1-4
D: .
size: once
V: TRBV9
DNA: TGTGCCAGCAGCGTATATGGCCAGGGCGGTGAAAAACTGTTTTTT
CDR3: CASSVYGQGGEKLFF

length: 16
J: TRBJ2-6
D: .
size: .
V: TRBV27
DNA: TGTGCCAGCAGCGGACATAAACGCTCTGGGGCCAACGTCCTGACTTTC
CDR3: CASSGHKRSGANVLTF

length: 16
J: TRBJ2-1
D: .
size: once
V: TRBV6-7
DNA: TGTGCCAGCAGTTTCGCCTTGGGGAGTTCCTACAATGAGCAGTTCTTC
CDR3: CASSFALGSSYNEQFF

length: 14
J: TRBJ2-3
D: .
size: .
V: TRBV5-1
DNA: TGCGCCAGCAGCTTGGAACAGGGCACAGATACGCAGTATTTT
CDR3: CASSLEQGTDTQYF

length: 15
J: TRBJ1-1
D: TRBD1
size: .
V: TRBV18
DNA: TGTGCCAGCTCAGCAAAGACAGGGGATGTGACTGAAGCTTTCTTT
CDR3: CASSAKTGDVTEAFF

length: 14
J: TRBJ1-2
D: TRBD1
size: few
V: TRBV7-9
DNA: TGTGCCAGCAGCCTCGGGACAGGGAATAGTGGCTACACCTTC
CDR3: CASSLGTGNSGYTF

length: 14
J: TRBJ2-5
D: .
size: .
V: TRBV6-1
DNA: TGTGCCAGCCAAGAGCAGGGGTATGAAGAGACCCAGTACTTC
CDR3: CASQEQGYEETQYF

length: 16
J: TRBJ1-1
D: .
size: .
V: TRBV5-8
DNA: TGTGCCAGCAGCCTCCTAGGGGGAAAGACCGACACTGAAGCTTTCTTT
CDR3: CASSLLGGKTDTEAFF

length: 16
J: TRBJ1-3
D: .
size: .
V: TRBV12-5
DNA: TGTGCTAGTGGTTTGGTGTTGGCGGGACCGGGAAACACCATATATTTT
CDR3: CASGLVLAGPGNTIYF

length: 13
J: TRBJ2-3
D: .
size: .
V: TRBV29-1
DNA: TGCAGCGCTGGCGGCCTAGTGCCAGATACGCAGTATTTT
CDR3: CSAGGLVPDTQYF

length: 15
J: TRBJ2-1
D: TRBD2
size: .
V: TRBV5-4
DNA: TGTGCCAGCAGCCAAGAGCGGGGGGGCTACAATGAGCAGTTCTTC
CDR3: CASSQERGGYNEQFF

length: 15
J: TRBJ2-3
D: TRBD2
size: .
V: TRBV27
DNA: TGTGCCAGCAGGATAGCGGGGGCCAGCACAGATACGCAGTATTTT
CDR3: CASRIAGASTDTQYF

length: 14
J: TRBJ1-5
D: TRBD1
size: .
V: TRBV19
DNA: TGTGCCAGTAGGACCGACAGGGTAGGAGAGCCCCAGCATTTT
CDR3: CASRTDRVGEPQHF

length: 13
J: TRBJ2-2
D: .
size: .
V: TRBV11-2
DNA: TGTGCCAGCAGCTTGAGGTTGACCGGGGAGCTGTTTTTT
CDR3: CASSLRLTGELFF

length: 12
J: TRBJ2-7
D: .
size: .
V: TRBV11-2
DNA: TGTGCCAGCAGCAGGAGCTCCTACGAGCAGTACTTC
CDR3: CASSRSSYEQYF

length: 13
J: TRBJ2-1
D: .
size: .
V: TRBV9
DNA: TGTGCCAGCAGAAACACCTCGGGGAATGAGCAGTTCTTC
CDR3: CASRNTSGNEQFF

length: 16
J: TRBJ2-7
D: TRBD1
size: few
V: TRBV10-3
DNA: TGTGCCATCAGGGTTCCCCGGGCAGGGGGCTTGTACGAGCAGTACTTC
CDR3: CAIRVPRAGGLYEQYF

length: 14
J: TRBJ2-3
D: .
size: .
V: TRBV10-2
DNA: TGCGCCAGCAGTGAGTCGGAGCCGGGGGATACGCAGTATTTT
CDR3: CASSESEPGDTQYF

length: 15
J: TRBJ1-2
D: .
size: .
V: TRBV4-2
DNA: TGTGCCAGCAGCCAAAGACCGGGCCAAGGGGTTGGCTACACCTTC
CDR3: CASSQRPGQGVGYTF

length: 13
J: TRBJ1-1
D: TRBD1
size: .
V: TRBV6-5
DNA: TGTGCCAGCAGGCCAGGGGGCCTAACTGAAGCTTTCTTT
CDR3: CASRPGGLTEAFF

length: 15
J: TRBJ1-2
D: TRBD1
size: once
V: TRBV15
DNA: TGTGCCACCAGCAGAGATAGGGCAGGGGGCTATGGCTACACCTTC
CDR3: CATSRDRAGGYGYTF

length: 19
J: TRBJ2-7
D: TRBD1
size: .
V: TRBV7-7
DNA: TGTGCTAGCAGCTTAGGGAGCAGGGGGCCAGAGGTCCCCTACTACGAGCAGTACTTC
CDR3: CASSLGSRGPEVPYYEQYF

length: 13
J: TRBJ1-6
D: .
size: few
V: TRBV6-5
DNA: TGTGCCAGCAGTTACTCGTCAGGGACACCCCTCCACTTT
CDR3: CASSYSSGTPLHF